The subject of this entry is one T cell receptor (beta chain). Deletions cut 1 base from V and 8 bases from J, with 8 bases between. The CDR3 spans 11 residues. Germline V CDR1 and CDR2: DFQATT, SNEGSKA (reference sequence). Clones were sequenced by immunoSEQ multiplex PCR, and TCRdb holds only the in-frame ones, with some missing. The sample includes roughly 40,000 clones, approximately 81% seen only once; the top ten take around 0.7%. This sample is drawn from a study of T cell changes during pregnancy in multiple sclerosis. The receptor was isolated from a female donor with multiple sclerosis, enrolled in a pregnancy study. The rearrangement links TRBV20-1 to TRBJ1-1; D is unclear. Sequencing used CD4+ T cells from peripheral blood mononuclear cells, obtained before pregnancy. CDR3 amino acids: CSARGQSEAFF. CDR3 nucleotide sequence: TGCAGTGCTAGAGGGCAGTCAGAAGCTTTCTTT.